These 12 T cell receptor beta chains came from one sample sequenced in a study of tumor-infiltrating lymphocytes in glioblastoma multiforme. Three nested ARM-PCR rounds with V-beta and C-beta primers built TCRB libraries. From the multiplex PCR reads, TCRdb called clonotypes with MiXCR, one entry per CDR3 protein. The data show 25,000 to 35,000 distinct CDR3 sequences, around 55% seen once. The sequenced sample was brain tumor tissue. These receptors all stem from a male donor with glioblastoma.

This clonotype was found a few times. V and J are TRBV20-1 and TRBJ1-1; D is unresolved. The germline CDR1 and CDR2 sequences are DFQATT and SNEGSKA (reference sequence). CDR3 length equals 11 residues. The V end lost 3 bases, the J end lost 3 bases, and 5 bases lay between the germline ends. CDR3 region: CSASGYTEAFF. The DNA for the CDR3 is TGCAGTGCTAGTGGCTACACTGAAGCTTTCTTT.

In its sample, this clonotype was seen a few times. This CDR3 fails to terminate in the conserved phenylalanine or tryptophan, so it likely reflects a read error. This chain connects TRBV6-5 to TRBJ1-2; D is possibly TRBD1 (5 bases). The CDR3 is made up of 14 amino acids. Germline CDR1 is MNHEY and CDR2 is SVGAGI. The CDR3 sequence: CASSYQGGNYVYTL. As DNA, the CDR3 is TGTGCCAGCAGTTATCAGGGTGGGAACTATGTCTACACCCTC.

This clonotype was counted only a few times. The rearrangement links TRBV5-1 to TRBJ2-5; 11 nucleotides match TRBD2. CDR3 length: 16 residues. Germline CDR1 and CDR2: SGHRS and YFSETQ. With 2 bases clipped from V and 5 bases from J, the junction kept 8 bases outside the gene matches. The CDR3 nucleotides read TGCGCCAGCAGCTTCATGACTAGCGGGATGGGGGAGACCCAGTACTTC. Translating it yields CASSFMTSGMGETQYF.

This chain links TRBV20-1 with TRBJ2-1; 7 bases are shared with TRBD2. This CDR3 has 13 amino acids. V lost 4 bases, J lost 8 bases, and 8 bases stayed unmatched. The V gene's germline CDR1 is DFQATT and CDR2 SNEGSKA (reference sequence). The CDR3: CSATHTSVHEQFF. The CDR3 region has the DNA TGCAGTGCTACCCACACTAGCGTCCATGAGCAGTTCTTC.

V usage is TRBV5-8 and J usage is TRBJ1-1; D unresolved. This CDR3 is 16 amino acids long. Trimming removed 4 bases from V and 1 base from J, with 17 bases in between. CDR1 and CDR2 (germline): SGHTS, YDEGEE. CDR3 loop: CASSTRVGFGNTEAFF. The CDR3 bases are TGTGCCAGCAGCACGAGGGTTGGCTTCGGGAACACTGAAGCTTTCTTT. The full variable domain, with the rest looked up from reference TRBV5-8 and TRBJ1-1, is EAGVTQSPTHLIKTRGQQATLRCSPISGHTSVYWYQQALGLGLQFLLWYDEGEERNRGNFPPRFSGRQFPNYSSELNVNALELEDSALYLCASSTRVGFGNTEAFFGQGTRLTVV.

With regard to this clonotype: A junction end diverges from the germline sequence, so it may reflect a read error. The chain carries TRBV4-1 and TRBJ1-1; D remains unclear. CDR1 is MGHRA, CDR2 YSYEKL, per germline. CDR3 length: 14 amino acids. The chain's CDR3 is CVSSHTQSVAEALF. The CDR3 bases are TGCGTCAGCAGCCACACTCAGAGTGTCGCTGAAGCTCTCTTT.

In the case of this clonotype: The junction does not match germline at one end; this may be a read error. This chain uses TRBV29-1 with TRBJ2-7; D is perhaps TRBD2 (5 bases). Per the germline V gene, CDR1 is SQVTM and CDR2 is ANQGSEA. CDR3 length equals 14 residues. Written as DNA, the CDR3 is TGTAGCGTTGCCGGGTGGCCCCTCTCCTACGAGCAGTACTTC. Protein sequence: CSVAGWPLSYEQYF.

This clonotype was counted ten times or more. The V and J genes are TRBV7-8 and TRBJ2-1; D unresolved. V dropped 1 base and J dropped 7 bases, with 5 bases sitting between them. CDR1 is SGHVS and CDR2 is FQNEAQ in the germline V gene. CDR3 length equals 12 residues. This CDR3 reads CASSLVSNEQFF. The CDR3, as DNA: TGTGCCAGCAGCTTAGTCAGTAATGAGCAGTTCTTC.

As to this clonotype: A clone one base away is much larger, so this may be a read error. The genes are TRBV5-1 and TRBJ2-4, with TRBD1 identical over 8 bases. The CDR3 has 15 residues. Germline-derived CDR1 and CDR2 are SGHRS and YFSETQ. Trimming removed 0 bases from V and 12 bases from J; junction bases left unmatched: 11. The CDR3 reads CASSLDGQGWGTQYF. For the CDR3, the DNA is TGCGCCAGCAGCTTGGACGGACAGGGTTGGGGCACTCAGTACTTC. Based on the CDR3 plus reference TRBV5-1 and TRBJ2-4, the full variable domain is KAGVTQTPRYLIKTRGQQVTLSCSPISGHRSVSWYQQTPGQGLQFLFEYFSETQRNKGNFPGRFSGRQFSNSRSEMNVSTLELGDSALYLCASSLDGQGWGTQYFGAGTRLSVL.

The chain has TRBV18 and TRBJ1-1; TRBD1 matches 7 bases. Germline V gene data show CDR1 as KGHSH and CDR2 as LQKENI. V lost 5 bases to trimming and J lost 4 bases; unmatched junction nucleotides: 10. The CDR3 is 15 residues long. The CDR3 spells CASSDRDRMSTEAFF. The DNA of the CDR3 is TGTGCCAGCTCAGACCGGGACAGAATGAGCACTGAAGCTTTCTTT.

Comments on this clonotype: A read error may produce the germline difference seen at one junction end. The CDR3 reads CASGQVGIGGGDTEAFF. For the CDR3, the DNA is TGTGCCAGCGGCCAAGTCGGTATTGGGGGGGGAGACACTGAAGCTTTCTTT. The gene calls are TRBV4-2 and TRBJ1-1; D perhaps matches TRBD1 (5 bases). The CDR3 loop spans 17 amino acids. The V gene's germline CDR1 is LGHNA and CDR2 YNFKEQ.

The gene calls are TRBV7-3 and TRBJ2-3, with 10 nucleotides matching TRBD2. CDR1 SGHTA and CDR2 FQGTGA come from the germline V gene. J was trimmed by 1 base and V by 4 bases; bases with no gene match: 8. The CDR3 loop spans 17 amino acids. CDR3 sequence reads: CASSSTGLAVGTDTQYF. In DNA, the CDR3 is TGTGCCAGCAGCTCAACAGGACTAGCGGTAGGCACAGATACGCAGTATTTT.